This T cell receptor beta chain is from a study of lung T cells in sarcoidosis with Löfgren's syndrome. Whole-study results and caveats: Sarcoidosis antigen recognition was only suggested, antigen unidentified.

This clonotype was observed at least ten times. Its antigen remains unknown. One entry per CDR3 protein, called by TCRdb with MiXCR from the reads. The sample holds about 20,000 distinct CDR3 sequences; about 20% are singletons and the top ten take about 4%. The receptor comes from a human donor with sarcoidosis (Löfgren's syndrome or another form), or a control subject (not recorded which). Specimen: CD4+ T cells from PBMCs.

For the CDR3, the DNA is TGTGCCTGGAGTCCAACCCTGGCAAATACGCAGTATTTT. This encodes CAWSPTLANTQYF. The chain couples TRBV30 to TRBJ2-3; D not resolved. V gave up 2 bases and J gave up 7 bases, with 13 bases separating them. The CDR3 sequence is 13 residues long. Germline CDR1 GTSNPN, CDR2 SVGIG (reference sequence).